The 14 T cell receptor beta chains below come from one sample, sequenced in a study of OX40 agonist ivuxolimab in advanced cancers. TCRdb's copy holds only in-frame clones and misses some; the assay was immunoSEQ multiplex PCR. The sample consists of about 82,000 clones, roughly 88% of them appearing once. The sample consisted of CD4+ or CD8+ T cells sorted from blood, taken in a trial of the OX40 agonist ivuxolimab. These receptors came from an adult with an advanced solid tumor such as melanoma, head and neck, liver or kidney cancer.

The CDR3 region is CASSYSPRGNYGYTF. Written as DNA, the CDR3 is TGTGCCAGCAGTTACTCCCCCAGGGGAAACTATGGCTACACCTTC. V is TRBV6-5 and J is TRBJ1-2; the D gene is possibly TRBD1 (6 bases). The CDR3 is made up of 15 amino acids. CDR1 is MNHEY, CDR2 SVGAGI, per germline. The V end was cut by 0 bases, the J end by 2 bases, with 10 bases between.

The J gene is TRBJ2-3, the V gene TRBV7-9, with D possibly matching TRBD2 (6 bases). The ends were cut back, 8 bases at V and 2 bases at J, with 11 bases in the middle. This CDR3 comprises 13 residues. The V gene's germline CDR1 is SEHNR and CDR2 FQNEAQ (reference sequence). CDR3 coding DNA: TGTGCCAGCGGGACTTTATACACAGATACGCAGTATTTT. It specifies CASGTLYTDTQYF.

The chain recombines TRBV10-1 with TRBJ2-7; D unclear. The CDR3 spans 16 residues. The ends were cut back, 2 bases at V and 4 bases at J, with 18 bases in the middle. CDR1 and CDR2 (germline): WNHNN, SYGVQD (reference sequence). The CDR3 DNA reads TGCGCCAGCAGTGAGACACGGCACGGTCCAAAATACGAGCAGTACTTC. It codes for CASSETRHGPKYEQYF.

The chain combines TRBV14 with TRBJ2-4, with D uncertain. Trimming removed 1 base at V and 7 bases at J, with 11 bases between. The CDR3 extends over 14 amino acids. CDR1 is SGHDN, CDR2 FVKESK, per germline. The CDR3 nucleotides are TGTGCCAGCAGCCAAGGAGCTTCCATGAACATTCAGTACTTC. Protein sequence: CASSQGASMNIQYF.

This chain's CDR3 is CASSRTSGSPNEQFF. CDR3 in DNA: TGTGCCAGTAGTAGAACTAGCGGGAGCCCCAATGAGCAGTTCTTC. J is TRBJ2-1 and V is TRBV19, with 11 bases fitting TRBD2. Germline V CDR1 and CDR2: LNHDA, SQIVND (reference sequence). The CDR3 runs to 15 residues. The V and J ends lost 4 bases and 6 bases, in that order; junction bases with no gene match: 5.

The chain joins TRBV5-1 to TRBJ2-6, with 10 bases fitting TRBD1. CDR3 size: 17 residues. V gave up 1 base and J gave up 3 bases; unmatched junction bases: 4. Germline V CDR1 and CDR2: SGHRS, YFSETQ. The CDR3, as DNA: TGCGCCAGCAGCTTGCCGACAGGGGGCCTTGGGGCCAACGTCCTGACTTTC. It codes for CASSLPTGGLGANVLTF.

CDR3 nucleotides: TGCGCCAGCAGCTTGGCAGGAAATAGCAATCAGCCCCAGCATTTT. Protein sequence: CASSLAGNSNQPQHF. The chain employs TRBV5-1 and TRBJ1-5, with D unresolved. In germline, CDR1 is SGHRS, CDR2 YFSETQ. The CDR3 sequence is 15 residues long. The V and J ends lost 0 bases and 0 bases respectively, with 7 bases between them.

This chain joins TRBV28 and TRBJ1-2, with TRBD1 as a possible D gene (6 bases). From germline, CDR1 is MDHEN and CDR2 SYDVKM. The CDR3 totals 13 residues. The V end lost 6 bases, the J end lost 5 bases, and 13 bases lay between the germline ends. This chain's CDR3 is CASRKQGNYGYTF. Written as DNA, the CDR3 is TGTGCCAGCAGGAAACAGGGAAATTATGGCTACACCTTC.

As DNA, the CDR3 is TGTGCCACCAGCCCCAGGGATGGCTACAATGAGCAGTTCTTC. It encodes CATSPRDGYNEQFF. This chain connects TRBV15 to TRBJ2-1; tentative D call: TRBD1 (5 bases). Germline lookup yields CDR1 LNHNV and CDR2 YYDKDF (reference sequence). This CDR3 comprises 14 residues. V was pared by 5 bases and J by 3 bases, with 11 bases between.

The chain employs TRBV5-1 and TRBJ2-5; D is possibly TRBD1 (5 bases). CDR1 and CDR2 from the germline V gene are SGHRS and YFSETQ. CDR3 length equals 14 residues. With 0 bases removed from V and 0 bases from J, the gap between germline ends came to 6 bases. The CDR3 DNA follows: TGCGCCAGCAGCTTGGCAGGGTACCAAGAGACCCAGTACTTC. It yields the protein CASSLAGYQETQYF.

V gene TRBV7-3 combines with J gene TRBJ2-3; D not certain. V was trimmed by 4 bases and J by 8 bases, leaving 10 bases between them. Germline V gene sequence: CDR1 SGHTA, CDR2 FQGTGA. The CDR3 runs to 12 residues. CDR3 sequence: CASSSLGGTQYF. DNA for the CDR3: TGTGCCAGCAGCTCCCTGGGTGGTACGCAGTATTTT. The whole variable domain, filled in from reference TRBV7-3 and TRBJ2-3, reads GAGVSQTPSNKVTEKGKYVELRCDPISGHTALYWYRQSLGQGPEFLIYFQGTGAADDSGLPNDRFFAVRPEGSVSTLKIQRTERGDSAVYLCASSSLGGTQYFGPGTRLTVL.

The genes are TRBV5-1 and TRBJ2-7; D possibly uses TRBD1 or TRBD2 (5 bases each). The CDR3 is 14 residues long. V lost 2 bases to trimming and J lost 0 bases, with 9 bases between them. Germline V gene sequence: CDR1 SGHRS, CDR2 YFSETQ. CDR3 sequence reads: CASSFQGVSYEQYF. For the CDR3, the DNA is TGCGCCAGCAGCTTCCAGGGAGTCTCCTACGAGCAGTACTTC.

This clone was seen just once. This sequence joins TRBV28 and TRBJ2-1; D might be TRBD1 (6 bases). Germline lookup yields CDR1 MDHEN and CDR2 SYDVKM. The V end lost 9 bases, the J end lost 0 bases, and 18 bases lay between the germline ends. The CDR3 totals 16 residues. This CDR3 reads CASLPGVVVSYNEQFF. CDR3 DNA sequence: TGTGCCAGTCTCCCAGGGGTGGTGGTCTCCTACAATGAGCAGTTCTTC.

This chain links TRBV4-1 with TRBJ2-1; tentatively, D is TRBD2 (5 bases). There are 16 residues in the CDR3. Trimming took 2 bases from V and 5 from J, leaving 16 bases between them. CDR1 is MGHRA, CDR2 YSYEKL, per germline. The CDR3 spells CASSQLAGSQNNEQFF. The DNA for the CDR3 is TGCGCCAGCAGCCAACTAGCCGGCAGCCAGAACAATGAGCAGTTCTTC.